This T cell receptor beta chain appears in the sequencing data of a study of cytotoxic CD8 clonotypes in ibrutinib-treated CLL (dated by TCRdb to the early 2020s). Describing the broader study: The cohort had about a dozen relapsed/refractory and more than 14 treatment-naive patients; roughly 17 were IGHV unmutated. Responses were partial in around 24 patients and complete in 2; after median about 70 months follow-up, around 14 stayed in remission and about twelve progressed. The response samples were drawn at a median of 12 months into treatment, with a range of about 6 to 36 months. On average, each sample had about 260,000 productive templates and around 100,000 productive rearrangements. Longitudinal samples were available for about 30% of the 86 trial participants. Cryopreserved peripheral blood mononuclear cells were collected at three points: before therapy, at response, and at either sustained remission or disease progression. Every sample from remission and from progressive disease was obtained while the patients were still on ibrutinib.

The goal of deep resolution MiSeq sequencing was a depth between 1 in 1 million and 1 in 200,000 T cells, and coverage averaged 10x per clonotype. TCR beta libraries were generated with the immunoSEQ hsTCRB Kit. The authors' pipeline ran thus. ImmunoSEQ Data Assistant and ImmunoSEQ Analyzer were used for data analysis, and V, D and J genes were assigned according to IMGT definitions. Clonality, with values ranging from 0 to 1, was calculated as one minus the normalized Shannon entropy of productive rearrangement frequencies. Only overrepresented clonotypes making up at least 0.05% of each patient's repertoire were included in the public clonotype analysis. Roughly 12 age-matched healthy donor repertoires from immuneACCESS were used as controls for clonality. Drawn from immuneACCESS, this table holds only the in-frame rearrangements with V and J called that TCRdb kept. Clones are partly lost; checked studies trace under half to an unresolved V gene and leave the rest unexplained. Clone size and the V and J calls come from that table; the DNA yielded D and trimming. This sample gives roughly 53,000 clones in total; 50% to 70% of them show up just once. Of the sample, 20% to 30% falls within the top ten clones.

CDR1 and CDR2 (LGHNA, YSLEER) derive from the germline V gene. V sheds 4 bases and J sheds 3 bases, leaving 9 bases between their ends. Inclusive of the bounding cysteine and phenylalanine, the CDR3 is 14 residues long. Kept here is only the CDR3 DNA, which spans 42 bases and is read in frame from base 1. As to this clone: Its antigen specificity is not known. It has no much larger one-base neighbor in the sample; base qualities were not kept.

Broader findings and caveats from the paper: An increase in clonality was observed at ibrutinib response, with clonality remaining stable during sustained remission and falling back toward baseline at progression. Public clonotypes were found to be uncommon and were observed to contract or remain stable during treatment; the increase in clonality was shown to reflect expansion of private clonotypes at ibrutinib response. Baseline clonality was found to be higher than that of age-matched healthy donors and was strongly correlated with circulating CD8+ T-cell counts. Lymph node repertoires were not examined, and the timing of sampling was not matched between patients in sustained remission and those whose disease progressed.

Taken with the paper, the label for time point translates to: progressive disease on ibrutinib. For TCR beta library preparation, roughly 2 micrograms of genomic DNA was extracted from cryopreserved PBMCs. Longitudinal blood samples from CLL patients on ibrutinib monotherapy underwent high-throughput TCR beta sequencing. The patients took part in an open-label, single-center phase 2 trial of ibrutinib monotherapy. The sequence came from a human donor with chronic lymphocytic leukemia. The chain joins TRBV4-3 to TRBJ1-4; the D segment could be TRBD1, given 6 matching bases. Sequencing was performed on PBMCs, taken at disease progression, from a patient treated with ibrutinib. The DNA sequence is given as TGCGCCAGCAGCCCAGGGGTGGCTAATGAAAAACTGTTTTTT. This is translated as CASSPGVANEKLFF.